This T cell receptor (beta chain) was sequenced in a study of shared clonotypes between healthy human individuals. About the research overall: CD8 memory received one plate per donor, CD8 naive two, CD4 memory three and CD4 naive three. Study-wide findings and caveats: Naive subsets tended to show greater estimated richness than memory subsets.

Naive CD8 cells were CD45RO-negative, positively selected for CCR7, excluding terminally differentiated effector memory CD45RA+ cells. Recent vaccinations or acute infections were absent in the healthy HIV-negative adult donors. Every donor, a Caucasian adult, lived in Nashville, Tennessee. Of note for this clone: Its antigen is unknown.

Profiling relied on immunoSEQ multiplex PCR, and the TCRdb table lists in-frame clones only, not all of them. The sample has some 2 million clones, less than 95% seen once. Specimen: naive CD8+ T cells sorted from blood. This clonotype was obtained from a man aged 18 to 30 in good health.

CDR3: CASSSPSGLAGLGGETQYF. CDR3 DNA: TGTGCCAGCAGTTCTCCCTCGGGACTAGCGGGACTGGGAGGAGAGACCCAGTACTTC. The chain joins TRBV28 to TRBJ2-5; 13 nucleotides match TRBD2. This CDR3 region has 19 residues. Germline lookup yields CDR1 MDHEN and CDR2 SYDVKM. V was clipped by 4 bases and J by 4 bases; unmatched bases: 15.